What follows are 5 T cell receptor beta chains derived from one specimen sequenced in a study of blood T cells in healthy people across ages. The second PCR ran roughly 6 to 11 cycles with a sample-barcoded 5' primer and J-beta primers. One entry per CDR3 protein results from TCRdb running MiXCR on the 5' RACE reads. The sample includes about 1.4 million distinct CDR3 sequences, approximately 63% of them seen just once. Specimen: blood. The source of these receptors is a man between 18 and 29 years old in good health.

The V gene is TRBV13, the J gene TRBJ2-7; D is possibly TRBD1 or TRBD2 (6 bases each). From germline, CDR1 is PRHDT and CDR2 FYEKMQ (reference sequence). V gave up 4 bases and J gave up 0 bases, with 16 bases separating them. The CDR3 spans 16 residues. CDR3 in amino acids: CASSSVGGGSSYEQYF. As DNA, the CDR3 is TGTGCCAGCAGCTCGGTCGGGGGCGGAAGCTCCTACGAGCAGTACTTC. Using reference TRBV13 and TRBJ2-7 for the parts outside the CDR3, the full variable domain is AAGVIQSPRHLIKEKRETATLKCYPIPRHDTVYWYQQGPGQDPQFLISFYEKMQSDKGSIPDRFSAQQFSDYHSELNMSSLELGDSALYFCASSSVGGGSSYEQYFGPGTRLTVT.

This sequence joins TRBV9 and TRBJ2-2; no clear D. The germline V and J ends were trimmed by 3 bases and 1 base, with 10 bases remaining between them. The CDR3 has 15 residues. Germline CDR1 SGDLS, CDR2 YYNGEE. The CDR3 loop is CASSGEPGNTGELFF. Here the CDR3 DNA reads TGTGCCAGCAGCGGAGAACCAGGGAACACCGGGGAGCTGTTTTTT.

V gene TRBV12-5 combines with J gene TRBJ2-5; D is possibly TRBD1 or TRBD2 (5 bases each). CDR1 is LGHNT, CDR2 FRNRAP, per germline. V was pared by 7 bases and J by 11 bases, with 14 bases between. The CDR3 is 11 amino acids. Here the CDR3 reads CASDPTWGQYF. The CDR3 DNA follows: TGTGCTAGTGATCCCACTTGGGGGCAGTACTTC.

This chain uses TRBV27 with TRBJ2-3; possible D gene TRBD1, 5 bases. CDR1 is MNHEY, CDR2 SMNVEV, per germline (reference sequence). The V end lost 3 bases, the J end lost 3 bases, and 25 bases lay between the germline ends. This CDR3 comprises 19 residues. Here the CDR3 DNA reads TGTGCCAGCAGTTTGAAGACAGCCCACCCAATTGGCGAGACAGATACGCAGTATTTT. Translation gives CASSLKTAHPIGETDTQYF.

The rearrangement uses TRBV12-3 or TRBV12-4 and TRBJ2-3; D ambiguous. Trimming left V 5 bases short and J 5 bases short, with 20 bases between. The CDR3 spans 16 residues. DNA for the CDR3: TGTGCCAGCAGTCCCGTAAATAGCCCCCAGATAGATACGCAGTATTTT. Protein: CASSPVNSPQIDTQYF.